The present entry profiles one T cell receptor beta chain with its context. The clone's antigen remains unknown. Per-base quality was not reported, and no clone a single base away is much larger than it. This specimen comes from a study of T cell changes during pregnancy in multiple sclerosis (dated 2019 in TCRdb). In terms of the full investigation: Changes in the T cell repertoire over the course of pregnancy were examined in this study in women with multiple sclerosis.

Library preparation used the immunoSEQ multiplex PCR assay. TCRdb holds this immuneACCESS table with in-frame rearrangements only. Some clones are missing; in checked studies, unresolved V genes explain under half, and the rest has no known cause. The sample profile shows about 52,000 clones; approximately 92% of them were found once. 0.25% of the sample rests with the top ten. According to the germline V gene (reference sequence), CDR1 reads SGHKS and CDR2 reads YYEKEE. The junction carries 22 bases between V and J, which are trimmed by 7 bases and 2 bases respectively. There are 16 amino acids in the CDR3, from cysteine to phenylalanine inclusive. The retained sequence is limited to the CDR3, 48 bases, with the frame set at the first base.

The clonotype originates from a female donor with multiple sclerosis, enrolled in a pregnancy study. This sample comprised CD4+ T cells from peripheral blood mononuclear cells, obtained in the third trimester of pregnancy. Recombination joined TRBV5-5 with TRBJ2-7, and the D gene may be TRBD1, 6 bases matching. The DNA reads TGTGCCAGCTCCTATGGTCCCTCGGACAGAACCTACGAGCAGTACTTC. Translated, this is CASSYGPSDRTYEQYF.